This T cell receptor beta chain was found in a study of blood T cell repertoires in COVID-19. Study processing details: Cell counts per sample came from amplifying reference gene primers. The table came from immunoSEQ multiplex PCR; TCRdb's copy has only in-frame clones and leaves some out. V and J calls and clone size come straight from that table; D and trimming were deduced from the DNA. The table shows roughly 250,000 clones, with around 89% occurring only once. The sequencing input was peripheral blood. The TCR comes from a man between 60 and 75 years old who had recovered from COVID-19.

The CDR3 is CASSLDGLAKNIQYF. The CDR3 bases are TGTGCCAGCAGCCTCGACGGGTTAGCCAAAAACATTCAGTACTTC. The chain links TRBV5-4 to TRBJ2-4; D remains unclear. Deletions cut 4 bases from V and 0 bases from J, with 11 bases between. The CDR3 is 15 residues long. Germline values: CDR1 SGHNT, CDR2 YYREEE (reference sequence). Filled out from reference TRBV5-4 and TRBJ2-4, the complete variable domain reads ETGVTQSPTHLIKTRGQQVTLRCSSQSGHNTVSWYQQALGQGPQFIFQYYREEENGRGNFPPRFSGLQFPNYSSELNVNALELDDSALYLCASSLDGLAKNIQYFGAGTRLSVL.